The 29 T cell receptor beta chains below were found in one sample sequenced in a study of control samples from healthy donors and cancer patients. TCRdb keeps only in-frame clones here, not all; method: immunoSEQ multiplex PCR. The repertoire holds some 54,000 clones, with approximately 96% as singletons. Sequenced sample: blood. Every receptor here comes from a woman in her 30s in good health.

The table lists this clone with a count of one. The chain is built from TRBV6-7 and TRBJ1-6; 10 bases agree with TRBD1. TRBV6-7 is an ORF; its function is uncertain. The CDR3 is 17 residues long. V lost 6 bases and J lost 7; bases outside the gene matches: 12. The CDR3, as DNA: TGTGCCAGCAGCAAACCGGGACAGGGGACGAAGAATTCACCCCTCCACTTT. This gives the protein CASSKPGQGTKNSPLHF.

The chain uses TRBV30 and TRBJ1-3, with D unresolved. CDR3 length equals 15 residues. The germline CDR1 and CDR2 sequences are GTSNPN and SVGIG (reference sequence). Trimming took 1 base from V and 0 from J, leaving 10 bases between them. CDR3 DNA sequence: TGTGCCTGGAGTGAGGGCAGGCACTCTGGAAACACCATATATTTT. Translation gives CAWSEGRHSGNTIYF.

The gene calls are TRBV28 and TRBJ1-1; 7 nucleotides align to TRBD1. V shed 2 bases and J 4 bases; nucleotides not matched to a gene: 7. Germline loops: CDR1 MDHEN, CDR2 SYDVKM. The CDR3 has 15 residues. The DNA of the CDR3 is TGTGCCAGCAGTTTAGTAGGGGGACAGTCCACTGAAGCTTTCTTT. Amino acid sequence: CASSLVGGQSTEAFF.

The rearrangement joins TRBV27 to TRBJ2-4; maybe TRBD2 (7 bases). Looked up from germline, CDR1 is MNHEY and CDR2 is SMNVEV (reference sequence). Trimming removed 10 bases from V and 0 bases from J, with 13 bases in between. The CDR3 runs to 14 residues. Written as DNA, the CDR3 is TGTGCCACTTGGGGGGGACAAGCCAAAAACATTCAGTACTTC. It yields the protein CATWGGQAKNIQYF.

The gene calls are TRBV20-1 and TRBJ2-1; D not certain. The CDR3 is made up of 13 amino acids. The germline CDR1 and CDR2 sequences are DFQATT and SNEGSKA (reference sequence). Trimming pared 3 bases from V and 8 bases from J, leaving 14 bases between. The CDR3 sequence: CSASDLARDEQFF. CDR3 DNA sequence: TGCAGTGCTAGTGACTTAGCTAGGGATGAGCAGTTCTTC.

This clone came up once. CDR3 in DNA: TGTGCCAGCAGCCCAACCGGGACCACTGCCTCCTACGAGCAGTACTTC. This codes for CASSPTGTTASYEQYF. The chain links TRBV28 to TRBJ2-7, with D possibly being TRBD1 or TRBD2 (5 bases each). Per germline, CDR1 MDHEN and CDR2 SYDVKM. V was clipped by 6 bases and J by 0 bases, with 18 bases between them. The CDR3 contains 16 residues.

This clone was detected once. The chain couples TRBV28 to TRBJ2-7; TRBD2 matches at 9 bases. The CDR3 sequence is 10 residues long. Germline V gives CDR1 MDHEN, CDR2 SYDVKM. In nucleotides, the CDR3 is TGTGCTAGCGGGAGCATCGAGCAGTACTTC. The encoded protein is CASGSIEQYF.

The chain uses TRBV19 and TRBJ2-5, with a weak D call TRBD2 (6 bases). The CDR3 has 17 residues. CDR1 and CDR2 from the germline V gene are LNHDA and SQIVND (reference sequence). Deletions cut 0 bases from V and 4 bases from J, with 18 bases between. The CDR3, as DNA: TGTGCCAGTAGTATAGATGGACCATCGCGGCGGGGAGAGACCCAGTACTTC. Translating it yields CASSIDGPSRRGETQYF.

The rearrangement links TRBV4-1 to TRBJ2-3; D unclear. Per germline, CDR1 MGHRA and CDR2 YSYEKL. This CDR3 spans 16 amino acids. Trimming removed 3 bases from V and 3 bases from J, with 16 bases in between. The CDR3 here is CASSHLGWGKTDTQYF. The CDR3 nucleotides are TGCGCCAGCAGCCACCTGGGGTGGGGAAAGACAGATACGCAGTATTTT.

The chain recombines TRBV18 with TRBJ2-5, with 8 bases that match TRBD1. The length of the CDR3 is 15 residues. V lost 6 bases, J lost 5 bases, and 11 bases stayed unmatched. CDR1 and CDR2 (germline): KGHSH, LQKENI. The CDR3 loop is CASSPGQGGRETQYF. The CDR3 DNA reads TGTGCCAGCTCCCCTGGACAGGGAGGCAGGGAGACCCAGTACTTC.

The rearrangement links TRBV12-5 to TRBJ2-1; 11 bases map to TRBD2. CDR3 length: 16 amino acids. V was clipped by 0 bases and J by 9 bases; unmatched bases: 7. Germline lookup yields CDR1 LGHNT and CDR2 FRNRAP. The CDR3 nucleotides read TGTGCTAGTGGTTTGGTACGACTAGCGGGAATCGGTGAGCAGTTCTTC. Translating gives CASGLVRLAGIGEQFF.

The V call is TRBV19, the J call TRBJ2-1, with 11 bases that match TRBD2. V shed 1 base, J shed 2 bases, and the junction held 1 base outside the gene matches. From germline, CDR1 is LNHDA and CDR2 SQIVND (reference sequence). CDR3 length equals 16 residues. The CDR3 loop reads CASSIGLAGTYNEQFF. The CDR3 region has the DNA TGTGCCAGTAGTATAGGACTAGCGGGGACCTACAATGAGCAGTTCTTC.

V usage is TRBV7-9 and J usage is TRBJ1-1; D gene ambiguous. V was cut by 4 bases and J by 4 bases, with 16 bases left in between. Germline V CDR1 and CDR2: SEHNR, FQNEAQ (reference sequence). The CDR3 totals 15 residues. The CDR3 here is CASSSRTVLSTEAFF. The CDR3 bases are TGTGCCAGCAGCTCCCGGACCGTCCTCAGCACTGAAGCTTTCTTT.

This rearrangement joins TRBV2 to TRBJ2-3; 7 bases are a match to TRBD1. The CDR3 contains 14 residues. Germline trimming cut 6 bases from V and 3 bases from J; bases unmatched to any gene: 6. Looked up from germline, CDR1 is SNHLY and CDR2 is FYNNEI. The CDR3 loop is CASRADRVTDTQYF. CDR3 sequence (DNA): TGTGCCAGCAGGGCTGACAGGGTTACAGATACGCAGTATTTT.

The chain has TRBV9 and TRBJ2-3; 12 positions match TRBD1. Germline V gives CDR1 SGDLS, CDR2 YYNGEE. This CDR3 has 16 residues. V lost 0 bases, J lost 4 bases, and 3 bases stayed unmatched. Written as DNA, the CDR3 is TGTGCCAGCAGCGTAGGGGACAGGGGGCGCGCAGATACGCAGTATTTT. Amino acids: CASSVGDRGRADTQYF.

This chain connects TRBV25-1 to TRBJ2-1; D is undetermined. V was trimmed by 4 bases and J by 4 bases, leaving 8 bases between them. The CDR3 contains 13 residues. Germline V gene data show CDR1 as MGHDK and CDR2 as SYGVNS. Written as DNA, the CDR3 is TGTGCCAGCAGTGTTGACCTTTACAATGAGCAGTTCTTC. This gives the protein CASSVDLYNEQFF.

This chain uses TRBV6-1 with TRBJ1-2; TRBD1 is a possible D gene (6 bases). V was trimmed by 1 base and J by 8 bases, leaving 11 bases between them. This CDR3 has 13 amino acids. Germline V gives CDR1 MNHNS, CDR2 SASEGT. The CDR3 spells CASSEGGAPGYTF. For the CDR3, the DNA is TGTGCCAGCAGTGAAGGGGGGGCCCCAGGCTACACCTTC.

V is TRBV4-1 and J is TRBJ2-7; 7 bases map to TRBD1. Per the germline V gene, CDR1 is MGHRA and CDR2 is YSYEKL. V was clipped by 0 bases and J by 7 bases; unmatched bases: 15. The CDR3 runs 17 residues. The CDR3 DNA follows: TGCGCCAGCAGCCAAGACCCTTCCGACAGGGCTACTGAGGAGCAGTACTTC. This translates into CASSQDPSDRATEEQYF.

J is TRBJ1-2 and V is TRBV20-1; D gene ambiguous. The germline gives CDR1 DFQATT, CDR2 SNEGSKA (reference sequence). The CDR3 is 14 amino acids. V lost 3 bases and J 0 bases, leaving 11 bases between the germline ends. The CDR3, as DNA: TGCAGTGCTAGTCCTTACCTAGCTAACTATGGCTACACCTTC. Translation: CSASPYLANYGYTF.

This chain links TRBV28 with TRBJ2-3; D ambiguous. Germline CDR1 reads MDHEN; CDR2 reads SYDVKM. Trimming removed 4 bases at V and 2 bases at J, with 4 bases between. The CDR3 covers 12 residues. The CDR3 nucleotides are TGTGCCAGCAGTTCAAACACAGATACGCAGTATTTT. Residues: CASSSNTDTQYF. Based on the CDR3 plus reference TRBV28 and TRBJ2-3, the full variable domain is DVKVTQSSRYLVKRTGEKVFLECVQDMDHENMFWYRQDPGLGLRLIYFSYDVKMKEKGDIPEGYSVSREKKERFSLILESASTNQTSMYLCASSSNTDTQYFGPGTRLTVL.

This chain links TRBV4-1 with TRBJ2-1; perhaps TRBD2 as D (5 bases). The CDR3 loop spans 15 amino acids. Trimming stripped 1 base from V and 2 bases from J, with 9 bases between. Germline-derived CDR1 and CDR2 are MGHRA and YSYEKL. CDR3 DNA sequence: TGCGCCAGCAGCCAAGCGGGAAGCCCCTACAATGAGCAGTTCTTC. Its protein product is CASSQAGSPYNEQFF.

Written as DNA, the CDR3 is TGTGCCTGGAGTGTATCGGCGGTCACTGAAGCTTTCTTT. Its protein product is CAWSVSAVTEAFF. The V call is TRBV30, the J call TRBJ1-1; D gene unclear. The CDR3 has 13 residues. Germline CDR1 is GTSNPN and CDR2 is SVGIG (reference sequence). Trimming took off 0 bases at V and 4 bases at J, with 9 bases between the two ends.

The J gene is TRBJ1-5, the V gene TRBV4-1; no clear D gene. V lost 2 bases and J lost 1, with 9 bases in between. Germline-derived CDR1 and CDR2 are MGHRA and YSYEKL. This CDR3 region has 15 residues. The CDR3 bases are TGCGCCAGCAGCCAATCGGCAGTAAGCAATCAGCCCCAGCATTTT. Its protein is CASSQSAVSNQPQHF.

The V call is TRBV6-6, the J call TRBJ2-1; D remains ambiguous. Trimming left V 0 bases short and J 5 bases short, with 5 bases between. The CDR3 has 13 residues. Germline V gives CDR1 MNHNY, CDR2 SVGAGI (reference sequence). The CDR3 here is CASSYSNNNEQFF. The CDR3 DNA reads TGTGCCAGCAGTTACTCGAATAACAATGAGCAGTTCTTC.

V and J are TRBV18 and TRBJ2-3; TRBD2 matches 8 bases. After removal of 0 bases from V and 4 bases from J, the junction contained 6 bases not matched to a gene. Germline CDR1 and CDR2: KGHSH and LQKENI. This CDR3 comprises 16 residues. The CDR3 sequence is CASSPPGSGIADTQYF. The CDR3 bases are TGTGCCAGCTCACCACCTGGTAGCGGGATCGCAGATACGCAGTATTTT. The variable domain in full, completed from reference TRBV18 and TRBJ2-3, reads NAGVMQNPRHLVRRRGQEARLRCSPMKGHSHVYWYRQLPEEGLKFMVYLQKENIIDESGMPKERFSAEFPKEGPSILRIQQVVRGDSAAYFCASSPPGSGIADTQYFGPGTRLTVL.

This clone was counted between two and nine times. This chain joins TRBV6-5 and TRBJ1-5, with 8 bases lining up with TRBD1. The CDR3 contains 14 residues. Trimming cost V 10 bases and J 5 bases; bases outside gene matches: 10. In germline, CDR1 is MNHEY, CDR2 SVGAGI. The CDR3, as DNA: TGTGCCATCTCTCCAGGACAGGGACATCAGCCCCAGCATTTT. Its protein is CAISPGQGHQPQHF.

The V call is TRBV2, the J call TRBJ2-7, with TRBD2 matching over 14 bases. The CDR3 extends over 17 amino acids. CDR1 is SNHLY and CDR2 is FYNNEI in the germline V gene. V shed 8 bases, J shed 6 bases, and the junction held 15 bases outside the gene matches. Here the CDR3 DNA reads TGTGCCAGCGGCCCCGAGGTGGGACTAGCGGGAGCGCGCGAGCAGTACTTC. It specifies CASGPEVGLAGAREQYF.

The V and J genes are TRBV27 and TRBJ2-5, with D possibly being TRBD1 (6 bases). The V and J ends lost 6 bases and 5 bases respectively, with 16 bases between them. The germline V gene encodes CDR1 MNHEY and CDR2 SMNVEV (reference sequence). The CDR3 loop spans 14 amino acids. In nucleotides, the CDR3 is TGTGCCAGCAGGATAACAACTAGGGGGGAGACCCAGTACTTC. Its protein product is CASRITTRGETQYF.

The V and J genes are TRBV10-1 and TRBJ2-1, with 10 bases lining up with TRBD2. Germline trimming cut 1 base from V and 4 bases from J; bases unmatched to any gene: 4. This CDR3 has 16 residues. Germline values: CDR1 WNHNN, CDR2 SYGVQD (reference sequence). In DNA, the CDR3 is TGCGCCAGCAGTGAGTGGCGGACTAGCGGATACAATGAGCAGTTCTTC. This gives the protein CASSEWRTSGYNEQFF.